The 23 T cell receptor beta chains below come from one sample, sequenced in a study of shared clonotypes between healthy human individuals. Naive-designated CD8 cells lacked CD45RO, were positively enriched for CCR7, and omitted terminally differentiated effector memory CD45RA+ cells. Sequenced by immunoSEQ multiplex PCR; TCRdb stores in-frame clones only, minus some. This table holds about 1,800,000 clones, about 95% found once. The material sequenced was naive CD8+ T cells sorted from blood. These receptors were obtained from a man younger than 35 in good health.

The rearrangement joins TRBV5-6 to TRBJ1-4; D gene uncertain. With 4 bases removed from V and 8 bases from J, the gap between germline ends came to 21 bases. Germline CDR1 is SGHDT and CDR2 is YYEEEE. The CDR3 is made up of 16 amino acids. This CDR3 is CASSGARRMGSEKLFF. The CDR3 nucleotides are TGTGCCAGCAGCGGAGCCAGACGTATGGGGAGCGAAAAACTGTTTTTT.

The V call is TRBV7-3, the J call TRBJ2-1; 12 bases match TRBD2. The CDR3 extends over 16 amino acids. In germline, CDR1 is SGHTA, CDR2 FQGTGA. J was trimmed by 5 bases and V by 4 bases; bases with no gene match: 6. In DNA, the CDR3 is TGTGCCAGCAGCTCCTGGACTAGCGGGGAACACAATGAGCAGTTCTTC. It translates to CASSSWTSGEHNEQFF.

This rearrangement joins TRBV7-8 to TRBJ2-5; TRBD1 matches 9 bases. Germline lookup yields CDR1 SGHVS and CDR2 FQNEAQ. The J segment lost 4 bases and the V segment lost 5 bases, leaving 14 bases of the junction unmatched. The CDR3 has 17 amino acids. CDR3 region: CASSEPGQGKGGETQYF. The CDR3 nucleotides are TGTGCCAGCAGCGAGCCGGGACAGGGAAAAGGAGGAGAGACCCAGTACTTC.

This clone was observed once. The chain has TRBV27 and TRBJ1-4; 9 bases line up with TRBD1. Germline V lookup: CDR1 MNHEY, CDR2 SMNVEV (reference sequence). CDR3 length: 17 residues. V lost 3 bases, J lost 5 bases, and 10 bases stayed unmatched. The CDR3 region is CASSFSWGDRENEKLFF. The DNA for the CDR3 is TGTGCCAGCAGTTTCTCCTGGGGGGACAGGGAAAATGAAAAACTGTTTTTT.

For this clone: The same CDR3 also results from other DNA sequences found in this sample. The CDR3 is CAWSGGGSNQPQHF. As DNA, the CDR3 is TGTGCCTGGAGCGGGGGCGGGAGCAATCAGCCCCAGCATTTT. V and J are TRBV30 and TRBJ1-5; perhaps TRBD1 as D (6 bases). CDR1 is GTSNPN, CDR2 SVGIG, per germline (reference sequence). This CDR3 spans 14 amino acids. Between the trimmed V and J ends, which lost 3 bases and 1 base, there was a span of 10 bases.

The CDR3 sequence is CAFPGQGANYGYTF. Here the CDR3 DNA reads TGTGCCTTCCCGGGACAGGGGGCTAACTATGGCTACACCTTC. V is TRBV30 and J is TRBJ1-2, with 11 bases fitting TRBD1. Trimming at V came to 7 bases and at J to 0 bases, leaving 4 bases not matched to a gene. CDR1 and CDR2 from the germline V gene are GTSNPN and SVGIG (reference sequence). This CDR3 spans 14 amino acids.

J is TRBJ2-7 and V is TRBV2; a possible D gene is TRBD2 (5 bases). Germline-derived CDR1 and CDR2 are SNHLY and FYNNEI. CDR3 size: 15 residues. Trimming took off 6 bases at V and 0 bases at J, with 15 bases between the two ends. CDR3 region: CASRRDVYSSYEQYF. CDR3 DNA sequence: TGTGCCAGCAGGAGGGATGTCTATAGCTCCTACGAGCAGTACTTC.

This chain uses TRBV6-5 with TRBJ2-7; D unresolved. The CDR3 has 14 residues. V lost 0 bases, J lost 2 bases, and 8 bases lay in between. Germline CDR1 reads MNHEY; CDR2 reads SVGAGI. CDR3 region: CASSYSQWAYEQYF. CDR3 in DNA: TGTGCCAGCAGTTACTCCCAATGGGCCTACGAGCAGTACTTC.

The chain joins TRBV6-1 to TRBJ2-2; 7 bases map to TRBD1. Germline CDR1 is MNHNS and CDR2 is SASEGT. The CDR3 spans 19 residues. Trimming removed 4 bases from V and 4 bases from J; junction bases left unmatched: 18. The DNA for the CDR3 is TGTGCCAGCAGTGCCTGGGACAGTAATTTCCCCCCGGGCACCGGGGAGCTGTTTTTT. Encoded protein: CASSAWDSNFPPGTGELFF.

The rearrangement joins TRBV5-4 to TRBJ1-1; D uncertain. The V end was cut by 4 bases, the J end by 0 bases, with 19 bases between. The germline V gene encodes CDR1 SGHNT and CDR2 YYREEE (reference sequence). This CDR3 is built from 17 residues. DNA for the CDR3: TGTGCCAGCAGCGTTGGGGTGGTTGGCAGGTTGAACACTGAAGCTTTCTTT. Protein sequence: CASSVGVVGRLNTEAFF.

The rearrangement uses TRBV27 and TRBJ1-2, with D possibly being TRBD1 (5 bases). Germline CDR1 MNHEY, CDR2 SMNVEV (reference sequence). The CDR3 is 13 residues long. Trimming pared 6 bases from V and 3 bases from J, leaving 11 bases between. The CDR3 nucleotides read TGTGCCAGCAGGGGGGACCTTTACTATGGCTACACCTTC. Amino acid sequence: CASRGDLYYGYTF.

The V gene is TRBV7-2, the J gene TRBJ2-2, with TRBD2 as a possible D gene (7 bases). The CDR3 is 16 amino acids. With 3 bases removed from V and 4 bases from J, the gap between germline ends came to 15 bases. Looked up from germline, CDR1 is SGHTA and CDR2 is FQGNSA. CDR3: CASSFGRGASTGELFF. In DNA form, the CDR3 reads TGTGCCAGCAGCTTTGGTCGGGGGGCCTCCACCGGGGAGCTGTTTTTT.

This chain connects TRBV5-6 to TRBJ2-7; D gene uncertain. Germline CDR1 and CDR2: SGHDT and YYEEEE. The CDR3 has 13 residues. Deletions cut 2 bases from V and 2 bases from J, with 8 bases between. The CDR3 is CASSLSRTYEQYF. The CDR3 DNA is TGTGCCAGCAGCTTAAGCAGGACCTACGAGCAGTACTTC.

This clone has only one observation. The sample has other DNA sequences that encode this CDR3 too. The rearrangement joins TRBV4-3 to TRBJ2-7; 14 positions match TRBD2. The CDR3 is 15 residues long. Germline V gene data show CDR1 as LGHNA and CDR2 as YSLEER. V lost 1 base to trimming and J lost 5 bases; unmatched junction nucleotides: 1. The CDR3 sequence: CASSQGGLAGDEQYF. The CDR3 DNA follows: TGCGCCAGCAGCCAAGGGGGACTAGCGGGAGACGAGCAGTACTTC.

This chain connects TRBV9 to TRBJ2-3; TRBD2 agrees at 7 bases. This CDR3 spans 16 amino acids. Germline assignment: CDR1 SGDLS and CDR2 YYNGEE. J lost 7 bases, V lost 0 bases, and 11 bases had no gene match. CDR3 region: CASSVGLAEVTHTQYF. Written as DNA, the CDR3 is TGTGCCAGCAGCGTAGGTCTAGCGGAGGTCACTCATACGCAGTATTTT.

This clone appeared once. The chain recombines TRBV7-9 with TRBJ1-4; 10 bases align to TRBD1. This CDR3 contains 15 residues. V dropped 6 bases and J dropped 7; count of bases not matched to a gene: 8. The V gene's germline CDR1 is SEHNR and CDR2 FQNEAQ (reference sequence). CDR3 region: CASRLTGQGSEKLFF. In DNA form, the CDR3 reads TGTGCCAGCAGGCTGACGGGACAGGGGAGTGAAAAACTGTTTTTT.

The gene calls are TRBV10-3 and TRBJ1-4; D is undetermined. Germline CDR1 reads ENHRY; CDR2 reads SYGVKD. V lost 3 bases and J 1 base, leaving 6 bases between the germline ends. The CDR3 contains 14 residues. The CDR3 region is CAISEAGTNEKLFF. Here the CDR3 DNA reads TGTGCCATCAGTGAAGCGGGAACTAATGAAAAACTGTTTTTT.

This sequence joins TRBV30 and TRBJ1-2; D perhaps matches TRBD1 (5 bases). The germline gives CDR1 GTSNPN, CDR2 SVGIG (reference sequence). V was clipped by 0 bases and J by 2 bases, with 13 bases between them. The CDR3 extends over 15 amino acids. The CDR3 sequence is CAWSVWVEGNYGYTF. Written as DNA, the CDR3 is TGTGCCTGGAGTGTATGGGTTGAGGGGAACTATGGCTACACCTTC.

This sequence joins TRBV4-3 and TRBJ2-3, with D uncertain. The CDR3 length is 14 residues. The V gene lost 1 base and the J gene lost 4 bases, with 9 bases spanning the gap. Germline V gene data show CDR1 as LGHNA and CDR2 as YSLEER. The chain's CDR3 is CASSQAPVADTQYF. As DNA, the CDR3 is TGCGCCAGCAGCCAAGCCCCGGTTGCAGATACGCAGTATTTT.

The V and J genes are TRBV7-8 and TRBJ2-2, with D perhaps assigned TRBD1 or TRBD2 (5 bases each). Germline V gives CDR1 SGHVS, CDR2 FQNEAQ. This CDR3 has 15 amino acids. V shed 0 bases and J shed 4 bases, with 9 bases lying between them. CDR3 in amino acids: CASSLAEGLTGELFF. The CDR3, as DNA: TGTGCCAGCAGCTTAGCCGAGGGGCTCACCGGGGAGCTGTTTTTT. Combining the CDR3 with reference TRBV7-8 and TRBJ2-2 gives the whole variable domain GAGVSQSPRYKVAKRGQDVALRCDPISGHVSLFWYQQALGQGPEFLTYFQNEAQLDKSGLPSDRFFAERPEGSVSTLKIQRTQQEDSAVYLCASSLAEGLTGELFFGEGSRLTVL.

The genes are TRBV4-3 and TRBJ2-7; no definite D call. The CDR3 runs 14 residues. Germline CDR1 is LGHNA and CDR2 is YSLEER. The germline V and J ends were trimmed by 1 base and 3 bases, with 10 bases remaining between them. CDR3 sequence: CASSQGALGYEQYF. CDR3 nucleotide sequence: TGCGCCAGCAGCCAAGGGGCTCTGGGCTACGAGCAGTACTTC.

The gene calls are TRBV14 and TRBJ2-2; D not resolved. The CDR3 length is 15 residues. The germline V and J ends were trimmed by 0 bases and 1 base, with 6 bases remaining between them. From germline, CDR1 is SGHDN and CDR2 FVKESK. The CDR3 DNA reads as TGTGCCAGCAGCCAAGACACGTGGAACACCGGGGAGCTGTTTTTT. It encodes CASSQDTWNTGELFF. Based on the CDR3 plus reference TRBV14 and TRBJ2-2, the full variable domain is EAGVTQFPSHSVIEKGQTVTLRCDPISGHDNLYWYRRVMGKEIKFLLHFVKESKQDESGMPNNRFLAERTGGTYSTLKVQPAELEDSGVYFCASSQDTWNTGELFFGEGSRLTVL.

The rearrangement uses TRBV14 and TRBJ1-4; D possibly corresponds to TRBD1 (5 bases). Per the germline V gene, CDR1 is SGHDN and CDR2 is FVKESK. The germline V and J ends were trimmed by 11 bases and 4 bases, with 20 bases remaining between them. The CDR3 sequence is 15 residues long. The CDR3 here is CAGRGGGLRNEKLFF. Here the CDR3 DNA reads TGTGCCGGAAGGGGCGGTGGCCTTCGTAATGAAAAACTGTTTTTT.